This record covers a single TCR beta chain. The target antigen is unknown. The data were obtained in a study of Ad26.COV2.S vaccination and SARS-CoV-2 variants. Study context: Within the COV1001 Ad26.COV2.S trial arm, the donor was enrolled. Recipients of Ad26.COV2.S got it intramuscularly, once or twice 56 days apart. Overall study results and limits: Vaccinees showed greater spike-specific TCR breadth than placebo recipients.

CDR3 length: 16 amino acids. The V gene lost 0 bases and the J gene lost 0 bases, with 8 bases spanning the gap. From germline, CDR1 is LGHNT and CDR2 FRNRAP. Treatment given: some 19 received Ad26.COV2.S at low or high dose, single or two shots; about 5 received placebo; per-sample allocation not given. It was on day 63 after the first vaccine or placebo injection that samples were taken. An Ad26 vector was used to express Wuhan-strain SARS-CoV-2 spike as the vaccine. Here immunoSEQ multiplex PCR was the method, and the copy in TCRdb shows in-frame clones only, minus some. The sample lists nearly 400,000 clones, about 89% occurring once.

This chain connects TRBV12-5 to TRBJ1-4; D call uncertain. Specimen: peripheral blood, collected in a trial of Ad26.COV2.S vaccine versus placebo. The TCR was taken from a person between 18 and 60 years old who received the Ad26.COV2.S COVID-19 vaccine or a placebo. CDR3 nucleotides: TGTGCTAGTGGTTTGGTAATCTCCTCAACTAATGAAAAACTGTTTTTT. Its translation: CASGLVISSTNEKLFF.